One sample yielded the 27 T cell receptor beta chains listed below, sequenced in a study of blood T cell repertoires in COVID-19 (dated by TCRdb to 2018 to 2020). The library was produced with the immunoSEQ multiplex PCR assay. The clones in this table, taken by TCRdb from immuneACCESS, are in-frame only. Not every clone is retained; where verified, under half of the shortfall comes from an unresolved V gene, and the cause of the rest is unknown. The sample has some 200,000 clones on record, roughly 84% of them singletons. The top ten clones comprise around 3% of the sample. The specimen sequenced was peripheral blood. These receptors were collected from a man in his fifties who had recovered from COVID-19.

The genes are TRBV28 and TRBJ1-5, with TRBD1 matching 7 bases. Germline V gene lookup returns CDR1 MDHEN and CDR2 SYDVKM. The CDR3 runs 15 residues. Trimming took 5 bases from V and 2 from J; bases not matched to a gene: 6. CDR3 residues: CASSIPGGGNQPQHF. Here the CDR3 DNA reads TGTGCCAGCAGTATTCCAGGGGGAGGCAATCAGCCCCAGCATTTT. Using reference TRBV28 and TRBJ1-5 for the parts outside the CDR3, the full variable domain is DVKVTQSSRYLVKRTGEKVFLECVQDMDHENMFWYRQDPGLGLRLIYFSYDVKMKEKGDIPEGYSVSREKKERFSLILESASTNQTSMYLCASSIPGGGNQPQHFGDGTRLSIL.

The rearrangement joins TRBV27 to TRBJ2-7; 7 nucleotides match TRBD2. The junction had 11 bases not matched to a gene; V was cut back by 5 bases and J by 4 bases. CDR3 length equals 15 residues. Germline-derived CDR1 and CDR2 are MNHEY and SMNVEV (reference sequence). The DNA for the CDR3 is TGTGCCAGCAGTCAAACTGGGGCTAGCGGATACGAGCAGTACTTC. Its translation is CASSQTGASGYEQYF.

The rearrangement uses TRBV28 and TRBJ1-5; the D gene is possibly TRBD1 (6 bases). The V end was cut by 3 bases, the J end by 6 bases, with 12 bases between. The CDR3 is 14 amino acids. The germline V gene encodes CDR1 MDHEN and CDR2 SYDVKM. In DNA, the CDR3 is TGTGCCAGCAGTTTTTCAGGGGCCATTCAGCCCCAGCATTTT. This gives the protein CASSFSGAIQPQHF.

The rearrangement joins TRBV5-1 to TRBJ2-3, with 7 bases aligning to TRBD1. Germline lookup yields CDR1 SGHRS and CDR2 YFSETQ. CDR3 length: 16 amino acids. After removal of 0 bases from V and 2 bases from J, the junction contained 6 bases not matched to a gene. The CDR3: CASSLAGDRPTDTQYF. The CDR3 DNA reads as TGCGCCAGCAGCTTGGCCGGGGACAGACCCACAGATACGCAGTATTTT.

The V and J genes are TRBV28 and TRBJ2-7; TRBD1 matches 11 bases. J was trimmed by 4 bases and V by 5 bases; bases with no gene match: 7. Germline-derived CDR1 and CDR2 are MDHEN and SYDVKM. There are 15 residues in the CDR3. CDR3 DNA: TGTGCCAGCAGTCCAGGGGGGACAGGGGGATACGAGCAGTACTTC. The encoded protein is CASSPGGTGGYEQYF.

The sample holds a few counts of this clone. V and J are TRBV5-5 and TRBJ2-7; possibly TRBD2 for D (5 bases). Germline CDR1 and CDR2: SGHKS and YYEKEE (reference sequence). This CDR3 region has 15 residues. The germline V and J ends were trimmed by 0 bases and 0 bases, with 10 bases remaining between them. The CDR3 protein is CASSLVPGSSYEQYF. The CDR3 nucleotides are TGTGCCAGCAGCTTGGTACCGGGAAGCTCCTACGAGCAGTACTTC.

The V and J genes are TRBV24-1 and TRBJ1-5; possible D gene TRBD1, 5 bases. The CDR3 totals 16 residues. Germline V lookup: CDR1 KGHDR, CDR2 SFDVKD. V lost 1 base, J lost 2 bases, and 11 bases lay in between. The CDR3 region is CATSDFSGGGNQPQHF. As DNA, the CDR3 is TGTGCCACCAGTGATTTTTCCGGGGGTGGCAATCAGCCCCAGCATTTT.

The chain couples TRBV3-1 (or the pseudogene TRBV3-2) to TRBJ1-1, with 7 bases fitting TRBD1. CDR1 is LGHDT and CDR2 is YNNKEL in the germline V gene (reference sequence). The CDR3 sequence is 15 residues long. The V and J ends lost 6 bases and 1 base, in that order; junction bases with no gene match: 8. As DNA, the CDR3 is TGTGCCAGCAGTCGCCCGGGACAGTCGAACACTGAAGCTTTCTTT. Encoded protein: CASSRPGQSNTEAFF.

The rearrangement links TRBV5-4 to TRBJ2-7, with TRBD2 identical over 7 bases. CDR1 and CDR2 from the germline V gene are SGHNT and YYREEE (reference sequence). V gave up 3 bases and J gave up 8 bases; unmatched junction bases: 11. This CDR3 spans 14 amino acids. The DNA for the CDR3 is TGTGCCAGCAGCTACCGCGGGGGACTCCACCAGCAGTACTTC. Encoded protein: CASSYRGGLHQQYF.

This chain uses TRBV27 with TRBJ2-1, with 7 bases that match TRBD1. The germline gives CDR1 MNHEY, CDR2 SMNVEV (reference sequence). The CDR3 covers 13 residues. Trimming took 7 bases from V and 9 from J; bases not matched to a gene: 9. CDR3 sequence (DNA): TGTGCCAGCAAAGAACAGGGGCGAGGTGAGCAGTTCTTC. Protein sequence: CASKEQGRGEQFF.

The V call is TRBV7-9, the J call TRBJ2-1; 7 nucleotides align to TRBD2. V dropped 2 bases and J dropped 4; count of bases not matched to a gene: 8. The germline V gene encodes CDR1 SEHNR and CDR2 FQNEAQ (reference sequence). The CDR3 length is 16 residues. The CDR3 loop reads CASSLFGSSGYNEQFF. The CDR3 DNA reads TGTGCCAGCAGCTTATTCGGGTCTAGCGGATACAATGAGCAGTTCTTC.

This chain joins TRBV11-2 and TRBJ2-7, with 9 nucleotides matching TRBD2. This CDR3 spans 15 amino acids. The V gene end was trimmed by 3 bases and the J gene end by 2 bases; junction bases not matched to a gene: 5. Germline assignment: CDR1 SGHAT and CDR2 FQNNGV. This CDR3 is CASSLGTSRTYEQYF. The CDR3 nucleotides read TGTGCCAGCAGCTTGGGGACTAGCAGAACCTACGAGCAGTACTTC.

V gene TRBV4-2 combines with J gene TRBJ2-7; the match to TRBD2 covers 8 bases. The CDR3 sequence is 14 residues long. In germline, CDR1 is LGHNA, CDR2 YNFKEQ. After removal of 6 bases from V and 1 base from J, the junction contained 5 bases not matched to a gene. DNA of the CDR3: TGTGCCAGCAGTCGGGGACTAGGGTCCTACGAGCAGTACTTC. Its protein is CASSRGLGSYEQYF.

The chain has TRBV27 and TRBJ1-5; possible D gene TRBD1, 5 bases. The CDR3 is made up of 13 amino acids. The V end was cut by 5 bases, the J end by 7 bases, with 12 bases between. The germline CDR1 and CDR2 sequences are MNHEY and SMNVEV (reference sequence). CDR3: CASSLGTLQPQHF. The CDR3 DNA sequence: TGTGCCAGCAGTCTAGGGACTTTACAGCCCCAGCATTTT.

This chain uses TRBV6-5 with TRBJ2-1; TRBD1 is a possible D gene (5 bases). The CDR3 extends over 14 amino acids. Germline CDR1 and CDR2: MNHEY and SVGAGI. V lost 0 bases and J lost 6, with 9 bases in between. CDR3 DNA sequence: TGTGCCAGCAGTTACTCCAGGGTTGGCAATGAGCAGTTCTTC. Amino acids: CASSYSRVGNEQFF.

The chain has TRBV19 and TRBJ2-4, with D possibly being TRBD2 (6 bases). Deletions cut 7 bases from V and 5 bases from J, with 15 bases between. Looked up from germline, CDR1 is LNHDA and CDR2 is SQIVND (reference sequence). The CDR3 runs 14 residues. The DNA for the CDR3 is TGTGCCAGTAATAACGGGAGACGACAAAACATTCAGTACTTC. It translates to CASNNGRRQNIQYF.

V usage is TRBV10-3 and J usage is TRBJ2-5; 9 bases are shared with TRBD1. CDR3 length: 16 amino acids. The V and J ends lost 5 bases and 1 base, in that order; junction bases with no gene match: 8. The V gene's germline CDR1 is ENHRY and CDR2 SYGVKD. For the CDR3, the DNA is TGTGCCATCAGTAACCGGGACAGGGACCTCCAAGAGACCCAGTACTTC. Amino acid sequence: CAISNRDRDLQETQYF.

The rearrangement uses TRBV28 and TRBJ2-3; TRBD1 might be the D (6 bases). From germline, CDR1 is MDHEN and CDR2 SYDVKM. CDR3 length equals 14 residues. V was pared by 3 bases and J by 2 bases, with 9 bases between. This CDR3 is CASSFPGATDTQYF. In nucleotides, the CDR3 is TGTGCCAGCAGTTTCCCAGGGGCCACAGATACGCAGTATTTT.

J is TRBJ2-7 and V is TRBV28, with D tentatively TRBD1 (5 bases). Trimming cost V 2 bases and J 0 bases, with 8 bases left between them. This CDR3 is built from 14 residues. CDR1 and CDR2 from the germline V gene are MDHEN and SYDVKM. This chain's CDR3 is CASSLDRTSYEQYF. The CDR3 DNA is TGTGCCAGCAGTTTAGACAGAACCTCCTACGAGCAGTACTTC.

The chain has TRBV9 and TRBJ2-1; D call uncertain. There are 16 residues in the CDR3. V dropped 0 bases and J dropped 0 bases, with 10 bases sitting between them. The germline gives CDR1 SGDLS, CDR2 YYNGEE. Here the CDR3 reads CASSVVGSHSYNEQFF. The CDR3 DNA reads as TGTGCCAGCAGCGTAGTGGGCAGCCACTCCTACAATGAGCAGTTCTTC.

The rearrangement links TRBV19 to TRBJ2-6; perhaps TRBD2 as D (5 bases). The CDR3 spans 15 residues. The V and J ends lost 7 bases and 2 bases respectively, with 12 bases between them. The germline gives CDR1 LNHDA, CDR2 SQIVND (reference sequence). CDR3 sequence: CASTTPRAGANVLTF. The CDR3, as DNA: TGTGCCAGTACCACCCCGAGGGCTGGGGCCAACGTCCTGACTTTC.

The chain combines TRBV11-2 with TRBJ2-2; no clear D gene. From germline, CDR1 is SGHAT and CDR2 FQNNGV. Trimming removed 0 bases from V and 3 bases from J, with 5 bases in between. The CDR3 is 14 amino acids. CDR3 sequence: CASSLDRDTGELFF. Written as DNA, the CDR3 is TGTGCCAGCAGCTTAGATCGGGACACCGGGGAGCTGTTTTTT.

The rearrangement joins TRBV7-9 to TRBJ2-7; TRBD2 agrees at 7 bases. CDR3 length: 15 amino acids. Trimming at V came to 6 bases and at J to 8 bases, leaving 16 bases not matched to a gene. Per germline, CDR1 SEHNR and CDR2 FQNEAQ (reference sequence). This CDR3 reads CASSQDIAGERKQYF. In nucleotides, the CDR3 is TGTGCCAGCAGTCAGGACATAGCGGGTGAGCGGAAGCAGTACTTC.

CDR3 sequence: CASSQLGLSQPQHF. For the CDR3, the DNA is TGTGCCAGCAGCCAATTGGGCCTCTCTCAACCCCAGCATTTT. V gene TRBV4-2 combines with J gene TRBJ1-5, with D unclear. The CDR3 is 14 amino acids. Deletions cut 2 bases from V and 10 bases from J, with 15 bases between. Per germline, CDR1 LGHNA and CDR2 YNFKEQ.

J is TRBJ2-2 and V is TRBV30; D is perhaps TRBD2 (6 bases). The CDR3 has 14 residues. Germline values: CDR1 GTSNPN, CDR2 SVGIG (reference sequence). Deletions cut 5 bases from V and 3 bases from J, with 13 bases between. CDR3 DNA: TGTGCCTGGGCCTCTAGCGTCTACACCGGGGAGCTGTTTTTT. This codes for CAWASSVYTGELFF.

This chain joins TRBV2 and TRBJ1-4; no clear D. The germline gives CDR1 SNHLY, CDR2 FYNNEI. V was clipped by 7 bases and J by 8 bases, with 17 bases between them. The CDR3 is made up of 14 amino acids. The chain's CDR3 is CASKEREGGEKLFF. The CDR3 DNA reads as TGTGCCAGCAAAGAGAGGGAAGGCGGGGAAAAACTGTTTTTT.

The J gene is TRBJ2-7, the V gene TRBV4-1, with 9 positions matching TRBD2. This CDR3 has 16 amino acids. The J segment lost 7 bases and the V segment lost 0 bases, leaving 10 bases of the junction unmatched. CDR1 and CDR2 (germline): MGHRA, YSYEKL. The CDR3 loop reads CASSQDFSSGAQEQYF. The CDR3 region has the DNA TGCGCCAGCAGCCAAGATTTCTCTAGCGGGGCCCAGGAGCAGTACTTC.